Presented here are 27 T cell receptor beta chains from one specimen sequenced in a study of T cells in Graves' hyperthyroidism and ophthalmopathy (dated by TCRdb to about 2019). The library was produced with multiplex PCR. Sequencing used an Illumina HiSeq 2000. Amplification of TCR beta CDR3 regions was carried out from RNA transcripts. The TCR CDR3 was subjected to a first round of RT-PCR using the HTBI primer set and the Qiagen OneStep RT-PCR kit. TCRdb cleaned the public reads at Q25 with fastp, built clones with MiXCR and kept in-frame beta chains. Rows matching on CDR3 protein sequence are summarized as one entry with the most common DNA and genes. The sample table shows more than 500,000 distinct CDR3 sequences, and 40% to 55% are seen once. Around 19% of the sample comes from the top ten. The source material was peripheral blood or thyroid tissue (not recorded which). Receptors originate from an adult woman with Graves' disease, either hyperthyroidism or ophthalmopathy (not recorded which).

This clonotype has a count of ten or more. The rearrangement uses TRBV5-1 and TRBJ2-5, with 8 nucleotides matching TRBD1. Trimming took 3 bases from V and 4 from J; bases not matched to a gene: 8. Germline-derived CDR1 and CDR2 are SGHRS and YFSETQ. CDR3 size: 15 residues. CDR3 residues: CASSSGQAEGETQYF. The CDR3 DNA follows: TGCGCCAGCAGCTCGGGACAGGCCGAAGGAGAGACCCAGTACTTC.

This clonotype was seen ten or more times. The rearrangement links TRBV28 to TRBJ1-5; D call uncertain. This CDR3 spans 14 amino acids. The germline V gene encodes CDR1 MDHEN and CDR2 SYDVKM. V shed 5 bases and J shed 6 bases, with 14 bases lying between them. CDR3 DNA: TGTGCCAGCAGTAGGCCGCTGCCTGCTCAGCCCCAGCATTTT. This encodes CASSRPLPAQPQHF.

This clonotype was observed many times. The CDR3 is CASSPSDGIETQYF. CDR3 sequence (DNA): TGTGCCAGCAGTCCCTCCGACGGGATAGAGACCCAGTACTTC. The V call is TRBV28, the J call TRBJ2-5; TRBD2 might be the D (5 bases). V dropped 5 bases and J dropped 4 bases, with 14 bases sitting between them. The CDR3 totals 14 residues. Germline CDR1 and CDR2: MDHEN and SYDVKM.

As for this clonotype: Mismatch with germline at one junction end may stem from a read error. The chain is built from TRBV10-2 and TRBJ1-5, with 9 bases lining up with TRBD1. In germline, CDR1 is WSHSY, CDR2 SAAADI. The CDR3 runs 12 residues. CDR3 loop: CATRTGDQPQHF. The CDR3 region has the DNA TGTGCCACCCGGACAGGGGATCAGCCCCAGCATTTT.

This clonotype appeared many times. The rearrangement joins TRBV7-3 to TRBJ1-4, with 7 positions matching TRBD1. The CDR3 totals 18 residues. CDR1 is SGHTA and CDR2 is FQGTGA in the germline V gene. The V segment lost 5 bases and the J segment 7 bases; nucleotides outside the gene matches: 19. The CDR3 coding sequence is TGTGCCAGCAGCAGCACCCGGTTTGGAGGAGGGGGCATTGAAAAACTGTTTTTT. This translates into CASSSTRFGGGGIEKLFF.

CDR3 sequence: CASSAGGGFYGNTIYF. The CDR3 DNA is TGTGCCAGCAGTGCAGGCGGGGGGTTCTATGGAAACACCATATATTTT. The chain links TRBV6-1 to TRBJ1-3; D perhaps matches TRBD1 (5 bases). Trimming left V 4 bases short and J 3 bases short, with 16 bases between. Germline CDR1 and CDR2: MNHNS and SASEGT. This CDR3 comprises 16 residues.

In its sample, this clonotype was seen many times. This chain uses TRBV7-9 with TRBJ1-5; D not certain. This CDR3 comprises 14 residues. Per germline, CDR1 SEHNR and CDR2 FQNEAQ (reference sequence). The V gene lost 5 bases and the J gene lost 3 bases, with 11 bases spanning the gap. CDR3 protein: CASSPGPYNQPQHF. CDR3 in DNA: TGTGCCAGCAGCCCTGGGCCATACAATCAGCCCCAGCATTTT. The full variable domain, its missing parts supplied by reference TRBV7-9 and TRBJ1-5, is DTGVSQNPRHKITKRGQNVTFRCDPISEHNRLYWYRQTLGQGPEFLTYFQNEAQLEKSRLLSDRFSAERPKGSFSTLEIQRTEQGDSAMYLCASSPGPYNQPQHFGDGTRLSIL.

In its sample, this clonotype was seen many times. The chain is built from TRBV3-1 and TRBJ2-7; perhaps TRBD1 as D (7 bases). Per the germline V gene, CDR1 is LGHDT and CDR2 is YNNKEL (reference sequence). Trimming shortened V by 1 base and J by 4 bases, and 11 bases separated the two germline ends. The CDR3 is made up of 14 amino acids. This CDR3 reads CASSQAGGTYEQYF. The CDR3 DNA reads as TGTGCCAGCAGCCAAGCAGGGGGGACATACGAGCAGTACTTC.

CDR3 sequence reads: CASSSPANEQFF. The CDR3 DNA reads TGTGCCAGCAGCTCCCCTGCCAATGAGCAGTTCTTC. This sequence joins TRBV11-2 and TRBJ2-1, with unresolved D. Trimming stripped 4 bases from V and 6 bases from J, with 7 bases between. This CDR3 has 12 residues. Germline CDR1 reads SGHAT; CDR2 reads FQNNGV.

The J gene is TRBJ2-2, the V gene TRBV30; the match to TRBD2 covers 10 bases. This CDR3 is built from 15 residues. The germline gives CDR1 GTSNPN, CDR2 SVGIG (reference sequence). V dropped 3 bases and J dropped 3; count of bases not matched to a gene: 4. CDR3 sequence: CAWRSGRGDTGELFF. CDR3 sequence (DNA): TGTGCCTGGAGAAGCGGGAGGGGGGACACCGGGGAGCTGTTTTTT.

J is TRBJ2-2 and V is TRBV24-1; a possible D gene is TRBD2 (5 bases). V shed 7 bases and J shed 4 bases, with 9 bases lying between them. The germline CDR1 and CDR2 sequences are KGHDR and SFDVKD. CDR3 size: 13 residues. CDR3 region: CATSGVSTGELFF. CDR3 nucleotides: TGTGCCACCAGCGGGGTTAGCACCGGGGAGCTGTTTTTT.

This chain links TRBV20-1 with TRBJ1-4; D is unclear. Germline loops: CDR1 DFQATT, CDR2 SNEGSKA (reference sequence). CDR3 length: 13 residues. Between the trimmed V and J ends, which lost 5 bases and 8 bases, there was a span of 15 bases. Here the CDR3 reads CSALEGKGEKLFF. The CDR3 nucleotides read TGCAGTGCTCTCGAAGGGAAAGGAGAAAAACTGTTTTTT.

This clonotype was detected only once. J is TRBJ1-2 and V is TRBV19; D not resolved. CDR1 and CDR2 from the germline V gene are LNHDA and SQIVND (reference sequence). V shed 5 bases and J shed 3 bases, with 13 bases lying between them. The CDR3 length is 14 residues. The CDR3 sequence: CASSRSGGDYGYTF. The CDR3 DNA reads as TGTGCCAGTAGTCGTAGCGGTGGGGACTATGGCTACACCTTC. Full variable domain (rest looked up from reference TRBV19 and TRBJ1-2): DGGITQSPKYLFRKEGQNVTLSCEQNLNHDAMYWYRQDPGQGLRLIYYSQIVNDFQKGDIAEGYSVSREKKESFPLTVTSAQKNPTAFYLCASSRSGGDYGYTFGSGTRLTVV.

CDR3 bases: TGCAGCGCCGGGGCTCTCCTGGTGAACACTGAAGCTTTCTTT. This translates into CSAGALLVNTEAFF. The rearrangement joins TRBV29-1 to TRBJ1-1; a weak D match, TRBD1 (5 bases). Trimming took 7 bases from V and 0 from J, leaving 15 bases between them. The CDR3 length is 14 residues. Per the germline V gene, CDR1 is SQVTM and CDR2 is ANQGSEA. Based on the CDR3 plus reference TRBV29-1 and TRBJ1-1, the full variable domain is SAVISQKPSRDICQRGTSLTIQCQVDSQVTMMFWYRQQPGQSLTLIATANQGSEATYESGFVIDKFPISRPNLTFSTLTVSNMSPEDSSIYLCSAGALLVNTEAFFGQGTRLTVV.

This sequence joins TRBV19 and TRBJ1-5; D remains unclear. This CDR3 region has 14 residues. Germline V CDR1 and CDR2: LNHDA, SQIVND (reference sequence). Trimming shortened V by 4 bases and J by 1 base, and 8 bases separated the two germline ends. CDR3 sequence (DNA): TGTGCCAGTAGTAATACCGGGAGCAATCAGCCCCAGCATTTT. Translating gives CASSNTGSNQPQHF. Supplemented by reference TRBV19 and TRBJ1-5, the full variable domain reads DGGITQSPKYLFRKEGQNVTLSCEQNLNHDAMYWYRQDPGQGLRLIYYSQIVNDFQKGDIAEGYSVSREKKESFPLTVTSAQKNPTAFYLCASSNTGSNQPQHFGDGTRLSIL.

This clonotype came up many times. The chain carries TRBV19 and TRBJ2-2; TRBD1 aligns across 10 bases. The germline V gene encodes CDR1 LNHDA and CDR2 SQIVND (reference sequence). Germline trimming cut 8 bases from V and 3 bases from J; bases unmatched to any gene: 3. The CDR3 has 14 amino acids. CDR3 residues: CASRDRGHTGELFF. CDR3 DNA sequence: TGTGCCAGTCGGGACAGGGGTCACACCGGGGAGCTGTTTTTT.

This clonotype was recorded a few times. One end of the junction does not line up with germline, which may come from a read error. The chain combines TRBV20-1 with TRBJ2-6; D possibly uses TRBD1 or TRBD2 (5 bases each). The germline V gene encodes CDR1 DFQATT and CDR2 SNEGSKA (reference sequence). The CDR3 sequence is 13 residues long. In DNA form, the CDR3 reads TGCAGTGCCACGCCGGGACGGGCGAACACTGAAGCTTTC. Its translation: CSATPGRANTEAF.

This clonotype was observed at least ten times. V and J are TRBV2 and TRBJ2-6; D is possibly TRBD2 (6 bases). V gave up 4 bases and J gave up 0 bases, with 13 bases separating them. The CDR3 totals 17 residues. Germline loops: CDR1 SNHLY, CDR2 FYNNEI. The CDR3 region has the DNA TGTGCCAGCAGTGGGAAGGAGGGAAACTCTGGGGCCAACGTCCTGACTTTC. It encodes CASSGKEGNSGANVLTF.

The sample holds a few counts of this clonotype. This chain joins TRBV29-1 and TRBJ1-1; possibly TRBD1 for D (6 bases). Deletions cut 4 bases from V and 1 base from J, with 10 bases between. Germline loops: CDR1 SQVTM, CDR2 ANQGSEA. The CDR3 spans 13 residues. CDR3 sequence reads: CSVATGTNTEAFF. CDR3 coding DNA: TGCAGCGTTGCTACAGGGACGAACACTGAAGCTTTCTTT.

As to this clonotype: Germline is not matched at one junction end, which may reflect a read error. This chain uses TRBV12-3 or TRBV12-4 with TRBJ2-2; D remains ambiguous. The CDR3 has 12 amino acids. The CDR3 region has the DNA TGTGCCGGCAGACGCGGAACCGGGGAGCTGTTTTTT. As protein: CAGRRGTGELFF.

This CDR3 is CAIRSTGGAFF. CDR3 bases: TGTGCCATCAGGAGTACAGGGGGAGCTTTCTTT. V and J are TRBV10-3 and TRBJ1-1; TRBD1 matches at 8 bases. The CDR3 covers 11 residues. In germline, CDR1 is ENHRY, CDR2 SYGVKD. The ends lost 6 bases at V and 10 bases at J; junction bases unmatched: 4.

In its sample, this clonotype was seen many times. This rearrangement joins TRBV10-3 to TRBJ1-1; possible D gene TRBD1, 6 bases. CDR1 and CDR2 from the germline V gene are ENHRY and SYGVKD. The CDR3 runs 14 residues. The V and J ends lost 8 bases and 4 bases respectively, with 17 bases between them. CDR3 amino acids: CAIAPDWGATEAFF. The DNA for the CDR3 is TGTGCCATCGCTCCCGACTGGGGGGCCACTGAAGCTTTCTTT.

In its sample, this clonotype was seen many times. This sequence joins TRBV7-6 and TRBJ2-7, with D unclear. Trimming cost V 2 bases and J 5 bases, with 7 bases left between them. CDR3 length: 12 amino acids. Germline CDR1 SGHVS, CDR2 FNYEAQ. CDR3 bases: TGTGCCAGCAGCTTACCTGGCGACGAGCAGTACTTC. Its protein is CASSLPGDEQYF.

This clonotype was counted many times. V usage is TRBV5-6 and J usage is TRBJ1-3; possibly TRBD1 for D (5 bases). Germline lookup yields CDR1 SGHDT and CDR2 YYEEEE. CDR3 length equals 14 residues. Trimming pared 4 bases from V and 4 bases from J, leaving 12 bases between. CDR3 nucleotides: TGTGCCAGCAGCACGCAGGGAGGAGGAAACACCATATATTTT. It specifies CASSTQGGGNTIYF.

This clonotype occurred many times. This chain joins TRBV6-5 and TRBJ1-1; no definite D call. This CDR3 contains 15 residues. V gave up 4 bases and J gave up 2 bases, with 14 bases separating them. CDR1 MNHEY and CDR2 SVGAGI come from the germline V gene. This CDR3 is CASSFATQPNTEAFF. The CDR3 DNA sequence: TGTGCCAGCAGTTTCGCCACCCAACCAAACACTGAAGCTTTCTTT.

Concerning this clonotype: The missing conserved phenylalanine or tryptophan at the end of this CDR3 makes a read error likely. It is unclear where the CDR3 begins or ends on the DNA, so no DNA is shown, and the CDR3 is as TCRdb lists it. This sequence joins TRBV2 and TRBJ1-4; TRBD1, the table's D call, was not compared with the DNA. The germline gives CDR1 SNHLY, CDR2 FYNNEI. The CDR3 comprises 11 residues, both ends counted. CDR3 amino acids: CASSIHRGIVL.

Remarks on this clonotype: A much larger clone lies one base from this, so it may be a read error. V is TRBV5-1 and J is TRBJ1-1; D not resolved. Germline CDR1 is SGHRS and CDR2 is YFSETQ. V shed 4 bases and J shed 6 bases, with 10 bases lying between them. This CDR3 comprises 12 residues. CDR3 sequence: CASSPPSSEAFF. The CDR3 bases are TGCGCCAGCAGCCCCCCATCCTCTGAAGCTTTCTTT.